These 27 T cell receptor delta chains came from one sample sequenced in a study of γδ T cells in repeated Plasmodium falciparum infection (dated by TCRdb to 2020 to 2023). Libraries came from multiplex PCR. Sequencing was performed on an Illumina MiSeq. Public reads were reanalyzed in TCRdb with CATT, and rows carrying the same DNA were merged afterwards. Here the sample has 85,000 to 90,000 delta-chain clones; approximately 1.5% occur a single time. The ten largest clones add up to over 8% of the sample. For bulk TCR repertoire analysis, Vgamma9/Vdelta2+ and Vdelta2-negative gammadelta T cell populations were isolated by flow sorting from peripheral blood mononuclear cells. The sequenced material came from gamma-delta T cells from blood. The source is a pool of human donors (malaria-infected and uninfected, not separated).

This clone was seen ten or more times. The chain couples TRDV2 to TRDJ3; 10 nucleotides match TRDD3. Germline V gene lookup returns CDR1 GEAIGNYY and CDR2 EKD. The ends lost 1 base at V and 0 bases at J; junction bases unmatched: 11. The CDR3 loop spans 21 amino acids. DNA for the CDR3: TGTGCCTGTGACACAGGCGTACTGGGGGATGTGAGCTCCTGGGACACCCGACAGATGTTTTTC. As protein: CACDTGVLGDVSSWDTRQMFF.

This clone was seen many times. The rearrangement links TRDV2 to TRDJ1, with 9 bases fitting TRDD3. The CDR3 runs to 19 residues. CDR1 is GEAIGNYY, CDR2 EKD, per germline. V shed 0 bases, J shed 0 bases, and the junction held 13 bases outside the gene matches. CDR3 residues: CACDTLLGDPSRYTDKLIF. The CDR3, as DNA: TGTGCCTGTGACACCCTACTGGGGGACCCAAGTCGATACACCGATAAACTCATCTTT.

This clone turned up a few times. One base separates it from a far larger clone, so it is likely a read error. Other DNA sequences of this sample code for an identical CDR3. The chain joins TRDV2 to TRDJ1; perhaps TRDD3 as D (6 bases). The J gene, left out of TCRdb, was set here by checking the DNA against germline. The CDR3 consists of 18 residues. Germline values: CDR1 GEAIGNYY, CDR2 EKD. The CDR3 region is CACDTVYRGGRDTDKLIF. For the CDR3, the DNA is TGCGCCTGTGACACCGTTTACCGTGGGGGGAGAGACACCGATAAACTCATCTTT.

This clone was observed a few times. TCRdb records a much larger clone's protein for this DNA, with a difference at residue 17 that likely arises from a read error; the protein given is the translation of the DNA. J gene calling gave no result, while the V gene is TRDV1; TRDD3 reflects the table's D call only, with no check against the DNA. The length of the CDR3 is 18 residues. From germline, CDR1 is TSWWSYY and CDR2 QGS. CDR3 region: CALGAREFLRGTTDKLTF. CDR3 nucleotides: TGTGCTCTTGGGGCGCGTGAGTTCCTAAGGGGAACCACCGATAAACTCACCTTT.

This clone was recorded a few times. A far larger clone lies a single base away; this is likely a read error. Other nucleotide sequences from this sample produce the same CDR3. The rearrangement joins TRDV1 to TRDJ1, with D unclear. Trimming stripped 4 bases from V and 2 bases from J, with 17 bases between. Germline loops: CDR1 TSWWSYY, CDR2 QGS. The CDR3 is 16 amino acids. The CDR3: CALGASDAETTDKLIF. Written as DNA, the CDR3 is TGTGCTCTTGGGGCCTCCGATGCTGAGACAACCGATAAACTCATCTTT.

In this sample, this clone turned up many times. TCRdb records a much larger clone's protein for this DNA, with a difference at residue 7 that likely arises from a read error; the protein given is the translation of the DNA. This chain joins TRDV1 and TRDJ1; TRDD3 matches 9 bases. J lost 7 bases, V lost 0 bases, and 15 bases had no gene match. This CDR3 region has 18 residues. The germline V gene encodes CDR1 TSWWSYY and CDR2 QGS. The CDR3 region has the DNA TGTGCTCTTGGGGAACTGTTCTACTGGGGGACCCCCTATAGTAAACTCATCTTT. Encoded protein: CALGELFYWGTPYSKLIF.

This clone was seen many times. This could be a read error, since a much larger clone is one nucleotide away. Other nucleotide sequences in the sample specify the same CDR3. The chain couples TRDV1 to TRDJ2; a possible D gene is TRDD3 (5 bases). CDR3 length equals 20 residues. Trimming stripped 1 base from V and 3 bases from J, with 24 bases between. In germline, CDR1 is TSWWSYY, CDR2 QGS. The CDR3 nucleotides are TGTGCTCTTGGGGAACGGAAGTTCGTCACCGGGGGCGAGATGACAGCACAACTCTTCTTT. It yields the protein CALGERKFVTGGEMTAQLFF.

Regarding this clone: Given a far larger clone just one base away, this is likely a sequencing read error. Within the sample, other DNA sequences also encode this same CDR3. V gene TRDV2 was called; the J gene was not; the table's D call, TRDD3, has no DNA check behind it. CDR3 length: 16 residues. Germline CDR1 is GEAIGNYY and CDR2 is EKD. CDR3 sequence: CACDDMSPGRDRGLIF. As DNA, the CDR3 is TGTGCCTGTGACGACATGTCCCCGGGACGGGATAGGGGTCTCATCTTT.

This clone has only a few counts. This probably arose from a read error, given a far larger clone one base away. The sample carries other DNA sequences with the same CDR3. V is TRDV1 and J is TRDJ1; possible D gene TRDD1, 5 bases. The J gene is not listed in TCRdb, so it was assigned here from a DNA match to germline. V gave up 6 bases and J gave up 0 bases, with 14 bases separating them. Germline V gene sequence: CDR1 TSWWSYY, CDR2 QGS. The CDR3 length is 15 residues. The DNA of the CDR3 is TGTGCTCTTGGTGAAATGTCACGATACACCGATAAACTCATCTTT. This translates into CALGEMSRYTDKLIF.

On this clone itself: A read error likely explains why the TCRdb protein, taken from a much larger clone, differs from this DNA's translation at residue 5; the protein shown is translated from the DNA. The V gene is TRDV1, the J gene TRDJ1; TRDD3 matches at 12 bases. Germline matching of the DNA provided the J gene here, since TCRdb leaves it blank. Germline CDR1 TSWWSYY, CDR2 QGS. This CDR3 is built from 23 residues. V trimming: 4 bases; J trimming: 2 bases; junction bases outside the gene matches: 26. In DNA, the CDR3 is TGTGCTCTTGGGGGAAGGGTAGTTACCCGAAAACTGGGGGATACTCCCAGTACCGATAAACTCATCTTT. It yields the protein CALGGRVVTRKLGDTPSTDKLIF.

V usage is TRDV2 and J usage is TRDJ1; 12 bases are a match to TRDD3. In the absence of a J gene in TCRdb, the DNA was matched to germline to assign it here. Germline CDR1 reads GEAIGNYY; CDR2 reads EKD. The CDR3 contains 18 residues. J was trimmed by 0 bases and V by 0 bases; bases with no gene match: 7. The CDR3 DNA reads TGTGCCTGTGACACCCTTACTGGGGGATACACACACACCGATAAACTCATCTTT. It translates to CACDTLTGGYTHTDKLIF.

The chain links TRDV1 to TRDJ1, with D possibly TRDD2 on 6 matching bases. Per the germline V gene, CDR1 is TSWWSYY and CDR2 is QGS. The V and J ends lost 0 bases and 0 bases respectively, with 38 bases between them. The CDR3 contains 25 residues. CDR3 nucleotides: TGTGCTCTTGGGGAACTAGGCCCCCCCACTTCCTTCGTTTGGGGTATACTTCAGTACACCGATAAACTCATCTTT. Its translation: CALGELGPPTSFVWGILQYTDKLIF.

This clone has a handful of counts. TCRdb's protein for this DNA is that of a much larger clone and differs from the translation at residue 22, likely a read error; the protein shown is the DNA translation. The J gene is TRDJ1, the V gene TRDV1, with 11 bases aligning to TRDD3. Germline CDR1 reads TSWWSYY; CDR2 reads QGS. This CDR3 is 26 amino acids long. V lost 1 base and J lost 7; bases outside the gene matches: 38. CDR3 in DNA: TGTGCTCTTGGGGAACGAGGGCCTTCCTACCACCCTCACCCCTGGGGGATACTAGTTCCAAAGGGTAAACTCATCTTT. It translates to CALGERGPSYHPHPWGILVPKGKLIF.

This clone was observed a handful of times. This sequence is one base from a far larger clone and is likely a read error. Other DNA variants within this sample encode the same CDR3. The chain has TRDV1 and TRDJ2, with TRDD3 identical over 7 bases. Germline CDR1 and CDR2: TSWWSYY and QGS. The CDR3 has 17 residues. V lost 5 bases, J lost 0 bases, and 9 bases stayed unmatched. The DNA of the CDR3 is TGTGCTCTTGGGCTTTACTGGGGAAGAGCTTTGACAGCACAACTCTTCTTT. This sequence encodes CALGLYWGRALTAQLFF.

Remarks on this clone: TCRdb lists the protein of a much larger clone for this DNA, which differs at residue 13, so this is likely a read error; the protein given here is translated from the DNA itself. The V gene is TRDV1, the J gene TRDJ1; perhaps TRDD3 as D (6 bases). The J gene, left out of TCRdb, was set here by checking the DNA against germline. This CDR3 spans 16 amino acids. Germline CDR1 is TSWWSYY and CDR2 is QGS. The CDR3 nucleotides are TGTGCTCTTGGGTCCCGGGGGAGGAAGTACACCGATAGACTCATCTTT. The encoded protein is CALGSRGRKYTDRLIF.

On this clone: A read error is likely here: a far larger clone is one base away. The DNA is left out, because the CDR3 cannot be placed on it with certainty; the CDR3 is given as TCRdb lists it. This specimen includes other DNA sequences encoding the same CDR3. J gene calling gave no result, while the V gene is TRDV1; the listed D gene, TRDD3, was not tested against the DNA. From its first to its last residue, the CDR3 has 20 amino acids. Germline V lookup: CDR1 TSWWSYY, CDR2 QGS. This CDR3 reads CALGELGDAYWGIGTDKLIF.

This clone was counted only a few times. The protein TCRdb lists belongs to a much larger clone and differs from this DNA's translation at residue 12, which points to a read error; the protein shown is made from the DNA. The chain employs TRDV2 and TRDJ1; tentatively, D is TRDD3 (6 bases). Looked up from germline, CDR1 is GEAIGNYY and CDR2 is EKD. Trimming removed 0 bases from V and 3 bases from J, with 19 bases in between. The CDR3 totals 17 residues. In nucleotides, the CDR3 is TGTGCCTGTGACACCGTGGGGATTCCCCTCGACGCCGATAAACTCATCTTT. Protein: CACDTVGIPLDADKLIF.

Note on this clone: TCRdb records a much larger clone's protein for this DNA, with a difference at residue 12 that likely arises from a read error; the protein given is the translation of the DNA. The J gene was not called, though the V gene is TRDV1; the table's D call of TRDD3 was not tested on the DNA. The CDR3 contains 14 residues. CDR1 is TSWWSYY and CDR2 is QGS in the germline V gene. The CDR3 nucleotides read TGTGCTCTTGGGGAACTTCGATACGCCGATAAACCCATCTTT. This encodes CALGELRYADKPIF.

As concerns this clone: TCRdb lists the protein of a much larger clone for this DNA, which differs at residue 8, so this is likely a read error; the protein given here is translated from the DNA itself. The chain has TRDV2 and TRDJ2; 7 nucleotides agree with TRDD3. Since TCRdb gives no J gene, matching the DNA to germline was used here to assign it. Per germline, CDR1 GEAIGNYY and CDR2 EKD. CDR3 length: 17 residues. V gave up 1 base and J gave up 4 bases; unmatched junction bases: 11. CDR3 DNA sequence: TGTGCCTGTGACACGGAGTGGAGGATACGGGAGACAGCACAACTCTTCTTT. Protein: CACDTEWRIRETAQLFF.

Turning to this clone: The translation of this DNA and the TCRdb protein of a much larger clone differ at residue 14, probably owing to a read error; the protein shown here is translated from the DNA. This chain links TRDV2 with TRDJ2; 13 bases map to TRDD3. Gene TRDJ1 matches the end of the DNA better, so the J call may be wrong. The CDR3 has 15 amino acids. Germline V gives CDR1 GEAIGNYY, CDR2 EKD. As DNA, the CDR3 is TGTGCCTGTGACAGACTGGGGGATACGACAGCACAACTCATCTTT. This translates into CACDRLGDTTAQLIF.

This clone was found a few times. The protein given by TCRdb reflects a much larger clone and differs at residue 16 from this DNA's translation, likely from a read error; the protein shown is the DNA's translation. The V gene corresponds to TRDV2; no J gene was called; TRDD3 is the table's D call, not checked against the DNA. The CDR3 contains 17 residues. Per germline, CDR1 GEAIGNYY and CDR2 EKD. The CDR3 is CAARTTLLGDDTDKLTF. CDR3 nucleotide sequence: TGTGCCGCCCGGACCACTCTACTGGGGGATGACACCGATAAACTCACCTTT.

Note on this clone: The translation of this DNA and the TCRdb protein of a much larger clone differ at residue 17, probably owing to a read error; the protein shown here is translated from the DNA. V is TRDV1 and J is TRDJ1, with 10 bases that match TRDD3. The J gene, left out of TCRdb, was set here by checking the DNA against germline. CDR3 size: 24 residues. CDR1 and CDR2 (germline): TSWWSYY, QGS. The ends lost 0 bases at V and 0 bases at J; junction bases unmatched: 25. The CDR3 reads CALGELVTTSVGFWGIAYTDKLIF. CDR3 coding DNA: TGTGCTCTTGGGGAACTAGTTACCACCTCTGTGGGGTTCTGGGGGATAGCCTACACCGATAAACTCATCTTT.

Concerning this clone itself: TCRdb's listed protein matches a much larger clone and diverges from this DNA's translation at residue 3, likely through a read error; the protein shown comes from the DNA. V usage is TRDV2 and J usage is TRDJ2; the match to TRDD3 covers 9 bases. TCRdb supplies no J gene; here it was assigned by aligning the nucleotide sequence to germline. CDR3 length equals 21 residues. CDR1 and CDR2 from the germline V gene are GEAIGNYY and EKD. The CDR3 nucleotides are TGTGCCCGTGACACCTTCCTTGACTGGGGGACAAGGGCCTATTTGACAGCACAACTCTTCTTT. Its protein product is CARDTFLDWGTRAYLTAQLFF.

In the case of this clone: TCRdb's entry gives the protein of a much larger clone, which mismatches this DNA's translation at residue 10, likely from a read error; the protein reported here is translated from the DNA. The chain carries TRDV1 and TRDJ1, with 8 bases fitting TRDD3. Germline V gene data show CDR1 as TSWWSYY and CDR2 as QGS. This CDR3 contains 24 residues. Unmatched junction bases numbered 28, after V lost 0 bases and J lost 1 base. CDR3 sequence (DNA): TGTGCTCTTGGGGAACTTAGAGTCTTCCCCTGGGCAGGATGGGGATACAGGCTCACCGATAAACTCATCTTT. Residues: CALGELRVFPWAGWGYRLTDKLIF.

Remarks on this clone: This DNA's translation and the protein TCRdb lists, from a much larger clone, do not match at residue 17, likely due to a read error; the protein shown is translated from the DNA. The chain links TRDV1 to TRDJ1; TRDD3 matches 13 bases. No J segment appears in TCRdb, so it was assigned here by matching the sequence to germline. The CDR3 runs 23 residues. Germline-derived CDR1 and CDR2 are TSWWSYY and QGS. The trim removed 4 bases at V and 1 base at J, leaving 24 bases unmatched. Here the CDR3 reads CALGAPTGRKILGDTGCTDKLIF. The CDR3 region has the DNA TGTGCTCTTGGGGCACCTACAGGGCGTAAGATACTGGGGGATACGGGGTGCACCGATAAACTCATCTTT.

This clone occurred a few times. Since a far larger clone is one base different, this is likely a read error. This specimen includes other DNA sequences encoding the same CDR3. The genes are TRDV2 and TRDJ3; possibly TRDD3 for D (5 bases). TCRdb lists no J gene, so it was determined here by aligning the DNA to germline. This CDR3 is built from 19 residues. Germline V gives CDR1 GEAIGNYY, CDR2 EKD. The CDR3 sequence: CACDTTGGKSSWDTRQMFF. In DNA form, the CDR3 reads TGTGCCTGTGACACAACTGGAGGTAAGAGCTCCTGGGACACTCGACAGATGTTTTTC.

The table lists this clone with a few counts. For this DNA, TCRdb reports the protein of a much larger clone, which diverges at residue 16, most likely from a read error; the protein presented here is translated directly from the DNA. The chain carries TRDV1 and TRDJ1; D not resolved. CDR1 TSWWSYY and CDR2 QGS come from the germline V gene. This CDR3 comprises 18 residues. This chain's CDR3 is CALGERGSSVQCTDKPIF. CDR3 DNA sequence: TGTGCTCTTGGGGAACGAGGGAGTTCCGTGCAATGCACCGATAAACCCATCTTT.